Listed below are T cell receptor beta chains from one sample, sequenced in a study of cytomegalovirus exposure and HLA in healthy donors. Sequenced by immunoSEQ multiplex PCR; TCRdb stores in-frame clones only, minus some. The table has roughly 100,000 clones, around 80% seen once. Sequences were obtained from PBMCs. Source of these receptors: a man in his thirties or forties in good health and CMV-seropositive. Both conserved end residues are part of each CDR3. A D gene is named only where the DNA matches it firmly. The listing skips clone size in some rows; elsewhere it reads once, few, many or a size class.

V gene	clone size	J gene	D gene	CDR3 protein	CDR3 DNA
TRBV5-4	-	TRBJ2-4	-	CASSLPGQLAKNIQYF	TGTGCCAGCAGCTTGCCAGGACAGCTAGCCAAAAACATTCAGTACTTC
TRBV19	-	TRBJ2-2	TRBD1	CASRGTGIAGELFF	TGTGCCAGTAGGGGGACAGGGATCGCCGGGGAGCTGTTTTTT
TRBV7-2	-	TRBJ2-5	TRBD1	CASRNRDRGQETQYF	TGTGCCAGCAGGAACCGGGACAGGGGGCAAGAGACCCAGTACTTC
TRBV28	-	TRBJ2-1	-	CASSLSRMGAAEQFF	TGTGCCAGCAGTTTATCCCGAATGGGAGCGGCTGAGCAGTTCTTC
TRBV27	-	TRBJ2-3	-	CASSLLRSDYTDTQYF	TGTGCCAGCAGTCTACTTAGGAGTGACTACACAGATACGCAGTATTTT
TRBV2	once	TRBJ2-5	TRBD2	CASSIGTSGGQTQYF	TGTGCCAGCAGCATTGGGACTAGCGGGGGACAGACCCAGTACTTC
TRBV27	-	TRBJ2-7	-	CASSLSLSHPYEQYF	TGTGCCAGCAGTTTATCCCTCAGTCATCCCTACGAGCAGTACTTC
TRBV5-6	-	TRBJ1-2	-	CASTVDHGGYGYTF	TGTGCCAGCACCGTAGATCACGGAGGCTATGGCTACACCTTC
TRBV6-1	-	TRBJ2-5	-	CASRPRAGQETQYF	TGTGCCAGCAGGCCGAGGGCAGGACAAGAGACCCAGTACTTC
TRBV28	-	TRBJ1-3	-	CASSFKLGSGNTIYF	TGTGCCAGCAGTTTCAAGCTAGGATCTGGAAACACCATATATTTT
TRBV19	-	TRBJ2-1	-	CASSIEGGYNEQFF	TGTGCCAGTAGTATAGAGGGGGGATACAATGAGCAGTTCTTC
TRBV4-2	-	TRBJ2-5	TRBD1	CASSQQTGAETQYF	TGTGCCAGCAGCCAGCAGACAGGGGCAGAGACCCAGTACTTC
TRBV28	-	TRBJ2-2	-	CASSFGGELFF	TGTGCCAGCAGTTTCGGCGGGGAGCTGTTTTTT
TRBV6-1	once	TRBJ2-6	-	CASAQGWAGANVLTF	TGTGCCAGCGCGCAGGGGTGGGCTGGGGCCAACGTCCTGACTTTC
TRBV30	-	TRBJ2-2	-	CAYKRRPNIGELFF	TGTGCCTACAAACGCAGGCCCAACATCGGGGAGCTGTTTTTT
TRBV5-1	-	TRBJ2-7	TRBD2	CASSFPSGGVVEQYF	TGCGCCAGCAGCTTCCCTAGCGGGGGGGTGGTCGAGCAGTACTTC
TRBV4-2	-	TRBJ2-3	TRBD2	CASSPGTSGSGTQYF	TGTGCCAGCAGCCCCGGGACTAGCGGTTCGGGTACGCAGTATTTT
TRBV27	-	TRBJ2-7	TRBD1	CASSSLGQSPRQYF	TGTGCCAGCAGTTCATTGGGACAGTCCCCACGGCAGTACTTC
TRBV12-5	-	TRBJ2-3	-	CASGLPGRAGITQYF	TGTGCTAGTGGTTTGCCAGGACGAGCAGGGATCACGCAGTATTTT
TRBV7-2	-	TRBJ2-3	TRBD2	CASSPGTSGDTQYF	TGTGCCAGCAGCCCCGGGACTAGCGGAGATACGCAGTATTTT
TRBV7-8	-	TRBJ2-3	TRBD2	CASSSGAGGRTDTQYF	TGTGCCAGCAGCTCCGGGGCGGGGGGACGCACAGATACGCAGTATTTT
TRBV5-4	-	TRBJ1-2	-	CASSLAKHEGYTF	TGTGCCAGCAGCTTGGCCAAGCACGAAGGCTACACCTTC
TRBV6-5	few	TRBJ1-2	TRBD1	CASSYARTGGGYGYTF	TGTGCCAGCAGTTACGCCAGGACAGGGGGCGGCTATGGCTACACCTTC
TRBV19	-	TRBJ1-6	-	CASSIQGGSLNSPLHF	TGTGCCAGTAGTATACAGGGTGGCTCCTTAAATTCACCCCTCCACTTT
TRBV7-2	-	TRBJ2-2	-	CASSLNGGAATGELFF	TGTGCCAGCAGCCTAAATGGGGGGGCCGCCACCGGGGAGCTGTTTTTT
TRBV2	-	TRBJ2-7	-	CASSVRDTDYEQYF	TGTGCCAGCAGTGTCCGGGACACAGACTACGAGCAGTACTTC
TRBV9	few	TRBJ2-5	-	CASSVASAQETQYF	TGTGCCAGCAGCGTTGCTAGCGCACAAGAGACCCAGTACTTC
TRBV27	-	TRBJ1-1	-	CASSPLQGLRAFF	TGTGCCAGCAGTCCCCTTCAGGGACTGAGAGCTTTCTTT
TRBV11-3	-	TRBJ2-3	TRBD2	CASSKGLAGGRDTQYF	TGTGCCAGCAGCAAGGGACTAGCGGGGGGGCGGGATACGCAGTATTTT
TRBV5-5	-	TRBJ1-1	-	CASSLVARGFRLSTEAFF	TGTGCCAGCAGCTTGGTAGCCAGGGGATTTAGGTTGAGCACTGAAGCTTTCTTT
TRBV6-5	-	TRBJ1-6	-	CASSYSYAGNSPLHF	TGTGCCAGCAGTTACTCGTACGCCGGGAATTCACCCCTCCACTTT
TRBV9	-	TRBJ1-4	-	CASSPRPGNEKLFF	TGTGCCAGCAGCCCACGCCCAGGGAATGAAAAACTGTTTTTT
TRBV15	-	TRBJ2-2	-	CATSSPQDSGELFF	TGTGCCACCAGCAGTCCGCAGGATTCTGGGGAGCTGTTTTTT
TRBV27	-	TRBJ1-6	-	CASSPTGLDVNSPLHF	TGTGCCAGCAGTCCGACAGGACTGGATGTTAATTCACCCCTCCACTTT
TRBV6-5	-	TRBJ1-2	-	CASSSGGGYGYTF	TGTGCCAGCAGTTCTGGGGGGGGCTATGGCTACACCTTC
TRBV2	-	TRBJ1-5	-	CASSELHVGNQPQHF	TGTGCCAGCAGTGAACTCCACGTAGGCAATCAGCCCCAGCATTTT
TRBV30	once	TRBJ2-3	-	CAWSAGLGDTQYF	TGTGCCTGGAGTGCGGGTCTCGGAGATACGCAGTATTTT
TRBV6-6	-	TRBJ2-1	TRBD1	CASSGGTGYVASEQFF	TGTGCCAGCAGTGGAGGGACAGGGTACGTCGCAAGTGAGCAGTTCTTC
TRBV18	-	TRBJ2-7	TRBD2	CASSQLAGPLSYEQYF	TGTGCCAGCTCGCAACTAGCGGGACCCCTCTCCTACGAGCAGTACTTC
TRBV6-5	-	TRBJ2-7	-	CASSYPRVFFHEQYF	TGTGCCAGCAGTTACCCCAGGGTTTTTTTCCACGAGCAGTACTTC